These T cell receptor beta chains were read from a single sample in a study of blood T cell repertoires in COVID-19. Produced via immunoSEQ multiplex PCR; TCRdb's table is partial and in-frame only. The profile shows around 100,000 clones, approximately 86% of them singletons. Sequencing input: peripheral blood. These receptors were collected from a human donor in a cohort sampled during active COVID-19. CDR3s include the opening cysteine and the closing phenylalanine or tryptophan. Fields, in order: CDR3 DNA, CDR3 protein, D gene, J gene, clone size, V gene. D genes are given only for firm matches. Only part of the rows carry a size: once, few, many, or a class if the clone is expanded.

TGTGCCAGCAGCGTAGCGGGACAGCGCACAGATACGCAGTATTTT,CASSVAGQRTDTQYF,TRBD1,TRBJ2-3,-,TRBV9
TGTGCCAGCAGTTTTTACAGGGGGCATAGCAATCAGCCCCAGCATTTT,CASSFYRGHSNQPQHF,TRBD1,TRBJ1-5,-,TRBV6-5
TGTGCCAGTAGGGGCGGGGGGAACACCGGGGAGCTGTTTTTT,CASRGGGNTGELFF,TRBD2,TRBJ2-2,-,TRBV19
TGTGCCAGTAGCGGTCCGCTAGCGGGGGCGAGTGAGCAGTTCTTC,CASSGPLAGASEQFF,TRBD2,TRBJ2-1,-,TRBV19
TGCGCCAGCAGCTGGCAGGGGGTCGAGACCCAGTACTTC,CASSWQGVETQYF,TRBD1,TRBJ2-5,-,TRBV5-1
TGTGCCAGTCACGAACGGGGGAGGGCGAACACTGAAGCTTTCTTT,CASHERGRANTEAFF,-,TRBJ1-1,-,TRBV19
TGTGCCAGCAGTTTACGGGGGGTGGAGGGGAACGAGCAGTACTTC,CASSLRGVEGNEQYF,TRBD2,TRBJ2-7,-,TRBV27
TGTGCCAGCTCACCCGGACAGGGAGGCTATGGCTACACCTTC,CASSPGQGGYGYTF,TRBD1,TRBJ1-2,few,TRBV18
TGTGCCAGTAGTATCTTTGCGGGAGCCTTATACGAGCAGTACTTC,CASSIFAGALYEQYF,TRBD2,TRBJ2-7,once,TRBV19
TGTGCCAGCAGTTCCCGCAAGGGGAAAAACATTCAGTACTTC,CASSSRKGKNIQYF,-,TRBJ2-4,-,TRBV28
TGTGCCAGTAGTTCTTCGGGGAGCAATCAGCCCCAGCATTTT,CASSSSGSNQPQHF,-,TRBJ1-5,-,TRBV19
TGTGCCAGCAGCTTAGGGGACAGCCCGGACACTGAAGCTTTCTTT,CASSLGDSPDTEAFF,TRBD1,TRBJ1-1,-,TRBV11-3
TGCGCCAGCAGCCAGGACAGAGGACCCTACAATGAGCAGTTCTTC,CASSQDRGPYNEQFF,-,TRBJ2-1,-,TRBV4-1
TGTGCCAGCAGTTTTCGGGGAAGCGGTGGAGAGACCCAGTACTTC,CASSFRGSGGETQYF,-,TRBJ2-5,-,TRBV27
TGTGCCAGCAGCTTAACGGCGGGGGTCGGCTACACCTTC,CASSLTAGVGYTF,-,TRBJ1-2,-,TRBV7-3
TGTGCCAGCAGCCCTCCATGGACTAGCGGGAGCTACGAGCAGTACTTC,CASSPPWTSGSYEQYF,TRBD2,TRBJ2-7,-,TRBV14
TGTGCCAGCCTAGCGGGGGGTTTAGTCGGGGAGCTGTTTTTT,CASLAGGLVGELFF,TRBD2,TRBJ2-2,-,TRBV6-5
TGTGCCAGCAGCCCGGGACACTACTATGGCTACACCTTC,CASSPGHYYGYTF,-,TRBJ1-2,-,TRBV5-6
TGCAGCGTTCGGGAGGGGGCGAGAGAGCAGTTCTTC,CSVREGAREQFF,-,TRBJ2-1,once,TRBV29-1
TGTGCCAGCAGCCGGGGACTCCACGGCAATGAGCAGTTCTTC,CASSRGLHGNEQFF,-,TRBJ2-1,-,TRBV11-3
TGCGCCAGCAGCTCCGGGTCCCACGGCAACGAGCAGTACTTC,CASSSGSHGNEQYF,-,TRBJ2-7,-,TRBV10-1
TGCGCCAGCAGCCAAGGTCGGGGAGAAGAGACCCAGTACTTC,CASSQGRGEETQYF,-,TRBJ2-5,-,TRBV4-1
TGTGCCAGCAGCTTCTCCAGGGGGACTGGAAACACCATATATTTT,CASSFSRGTGNTIYF,TRBD1,TRBJ1-3,-,TRBV11-2
TGTGCCAGCAGACCGGACAGGAGGAACGAAGCTTTCTTT,CASRPDRRNEAFF,TRBD1,TRBJ1-1,-,TRBV6-6
TGTGCCAGCAGGAGAGACAGGGACAGTTTCCAAGAGACCCAGTACTTC,CASRRDRDSFQETQYF,TRBD1,TRBJ2-5,-,TRBV28
TGTGCCAGCAGCGCGGACATCTTCTCTGGGGAGACCCAGTACTTC,CASSADIFSGETQYF,-,TRBJ2-5,-,TRBV6-2/TRBV6-3
TGTGCCAGCACCTACGGAGGGGTGACAGATACGCAGTATTTT,CASTYGGVTDTQYF,-,TRBJ2-3,-,TRBV9
TGTGCCAGCAGCGGGACCTCTAGCGGTGCCCCCTACGAGCAGTACTTC,CASSGTSSGAPYEQYF,TRBD2,TRBJ2-7,-,TRBV5-4
TGTGCCAGCAGTTTTTCGGGACAGGGGGCCGGTGGCTACACCTTC,CASSFSGQGAGGYTF,TRBD1,TRBJ1-2,-,TRBV28
TGCGCCAGCAGCTCCGGAGTACGGGGTATAGAGCAGTTCTTC,CASSSGVRGIEQFF,-,TRBJ2-1,-,TRBV5-1
TGTGCCAGCAGCTCCAACCGGGACTCGGCCTACAATGAGCAGTTCTTC,CASSSNRDSAYNEQFF,-,TRBJ2-1,-,TRBV7-6
TGCAGCGTCGCAACGACAGGGGGAACTGAAGCTTTCTTT,CSVATTGGTEAFF,TRBD1,TRBJ1-1,-,TRBV29-1
TGTGCCAGAGGGAACAGGGCAGGAGATACGCAGTATTTT,CARGNRAGDTQYF,-,TRBJ2-3,-,TRBV7-9
TGTGCCTGGAGCCTAGGGACTTCCTACGAGCAGTACTTC,CAWSLGTSYEQYF,-,TRBJ2-7,-,TRBV30
TGTGCCAGCAGCTTAATTGGGGCTTCGGGTTCACCCCTCCACTTT,CASSLIGASGSPLHF,-,TRBJ1-6,-,TRBV7-3
TGTGCCAGCAGCAGCCGACAGGGGGTTAACACTGAAGCTTTCTTT,CASSSRQGVNTEAFF,TRBD1,TRBJ1-1,-,TRBV5-4
TGCAGCGTTGGTGAGCAGGGCGGACAGCCCCAGCATTTT,CSVGEQGGQPQHF,-,TRBJ1-5,many,TRBV29-1
TGTGCCAGCAGCCCACGGACAGGGTATAGCAATCAGCCCCAGCATTTT,CASSPRTGYSNQPQHF,TRBD1,TRBJ1-5,-,TRBV7-2
TGTGCCAGCGACGGGGGGATGAACACTGAAGCTTTCTTT,CASDGGMNTEAFF,-,TRBJ1-1,-,TRBV12-3/TRBV12-4
TGTGCCAGCAAAACCCAGGGGTCGGATGAAAAACTGTTTTTT,CASKTQGSDEKLFF,-,TRBJ1-4,-,TRBV28
TGTGCCAGCAGCGTCAGGACAGGGATGAACACCGGGGAGCTGTTTTTT,CASSVRTGMNTGELFF,TRBD1,TRBJ2-2,-,TRBV14
TGTGCCAGCAGCTCCCGGGGTCGGGGAGGGTGGATGACCGGGGAGCTGTTTTTT,CASSSRGRGGWMTGELFF,TRBD2,TRBJ2-2,-,TRBV11-2
TGTGCCTGGAGTGTACCTCGGACAGGGGTAGGAAACACCATATATTTT,CAWSVPRTGVGNTIYF,TRBD1,TRBJ1-3,-,TRBV30
TGTGCCAGCAGTGTCCAGGGGACAGAGGCAGATACGCAGTATTTT,CASSVQGTEADTQYF,TRBD1,TRBJ2-3,-,TRBV6-4
TGCGCCAGCAGCTTGGGCTTACAGGGGCCGCTCGAGCAGTACTTC,CASSLGLQGPLEQYF,TRBD1,TRBJ2-7,-,TRBV5-1
TGTGCCAGCAGCTCCCGGACGGGGAACACAGATACGCAGTATTTT,CASSSRTGNTDTQYF,-,TRBJ2-3,-,TRBV9
TGTGCCACCAGTGACTTAGCGGGGGGACGAAGGGGAGAGACCCAGTACTTC,CATSDLAGGRRGETQYF,TRBD2,TRBJ2-5,-,TRBV24-1
TGTGCCAGCAGACCTCGGAGGGATAATTCACCCCTCCACTTT,CASRPRRDNSPLHF,-,TRBJ1-6,-,TRBV13
TGTGCCAGCAGGGAACTAGCGGGGTTCACAGATACGCAGTATTTT,CASRELAGFTDTQYF,TRBD2,TRBJ2-3,few,TRBV7-2